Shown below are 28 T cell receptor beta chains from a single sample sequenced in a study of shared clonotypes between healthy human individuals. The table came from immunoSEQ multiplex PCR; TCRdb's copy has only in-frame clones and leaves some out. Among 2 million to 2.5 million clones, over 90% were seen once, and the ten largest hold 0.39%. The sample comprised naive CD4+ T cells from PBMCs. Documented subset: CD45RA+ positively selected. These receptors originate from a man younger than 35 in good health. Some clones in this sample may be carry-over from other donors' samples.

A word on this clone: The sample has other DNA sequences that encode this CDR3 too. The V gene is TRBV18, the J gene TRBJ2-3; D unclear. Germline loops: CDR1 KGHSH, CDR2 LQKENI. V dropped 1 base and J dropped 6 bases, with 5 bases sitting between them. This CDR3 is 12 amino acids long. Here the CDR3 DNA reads TGTGCCAGCTCACCACGATTGGATACGCAGTATTTT. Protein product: CASSPRLDTQYF. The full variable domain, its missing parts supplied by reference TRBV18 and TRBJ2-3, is NAGVMQNPRHLVRRRGQEARLRCSPMKGHSHVYWYRQLPEEGLKFMVYLQKENIIDESGMPKERFSAEFPKEGPSILRIQQVVRGDSAAYFCASSPRLDTQYFGPGTRLTVL.

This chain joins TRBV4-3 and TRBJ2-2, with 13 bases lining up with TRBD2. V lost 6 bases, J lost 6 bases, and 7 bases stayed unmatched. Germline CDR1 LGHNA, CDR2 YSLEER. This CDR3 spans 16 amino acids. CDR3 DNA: TGCGCCAGCAGTGTTTCACTAGCGGGAGGGCCCGGGGAGCTGTTTTTT. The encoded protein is CASSVSLAGGPGELFF.

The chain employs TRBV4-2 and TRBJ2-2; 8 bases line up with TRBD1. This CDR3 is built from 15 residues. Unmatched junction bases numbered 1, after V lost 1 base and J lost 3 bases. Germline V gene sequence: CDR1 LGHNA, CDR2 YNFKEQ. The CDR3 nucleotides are TGTGCCAGCAGCCAAGGACAGGGGCACACCGGGGAGCTGTTTTTT. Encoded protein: CASSQGQGHTGELFF.

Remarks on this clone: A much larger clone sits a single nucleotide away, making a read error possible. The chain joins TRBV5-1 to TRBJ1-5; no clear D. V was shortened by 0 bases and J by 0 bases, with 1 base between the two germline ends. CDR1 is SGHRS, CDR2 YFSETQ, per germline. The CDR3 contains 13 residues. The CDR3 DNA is TGCGCCAGCAGCTTGGTTAGCAATCAGCCCCAGCATTTT. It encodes CASSLVSNQPQHF.

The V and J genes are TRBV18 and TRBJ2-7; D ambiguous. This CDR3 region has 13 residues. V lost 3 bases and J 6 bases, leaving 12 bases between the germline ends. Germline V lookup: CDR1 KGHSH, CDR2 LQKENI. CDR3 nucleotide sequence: TGTGCCAGCTCACCGTCGCTTACGGCCGAGCAGTACTTC. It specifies CASSPSLTAEQYF.

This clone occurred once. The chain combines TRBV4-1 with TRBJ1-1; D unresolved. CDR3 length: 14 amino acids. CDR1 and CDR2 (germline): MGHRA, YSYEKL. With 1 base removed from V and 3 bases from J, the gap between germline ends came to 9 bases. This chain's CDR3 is CASSQVSRDTEAFF. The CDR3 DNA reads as TGCGCCAGCAGCCAAGTGTCTAGGGACACTGAAGCTTTCTTT.

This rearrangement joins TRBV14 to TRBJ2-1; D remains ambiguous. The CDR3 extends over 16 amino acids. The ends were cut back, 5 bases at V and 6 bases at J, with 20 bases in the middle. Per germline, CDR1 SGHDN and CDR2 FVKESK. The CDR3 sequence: CASSFLDAVPSNEQFF. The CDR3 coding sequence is TGTGCCAGCAGCTTTTTAGATGCGGTTCCCTCCAATGAGCAGTTCTTC.

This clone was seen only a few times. The CDR3: CASGRTGFDEQYF. CDR3 nucleotides: TGTGCCAGCGGAAGGACAGGGTTCGACGAGCAGTACTTC. The chain uses TRBV6-5 and TRBJ2-7, with 8 bases matching TRBD1. CDR1 is MNHEY, CDR2 SVGAGI, per germline. The CDR3 consists of 13 residues. V lost 8 bases to trimming and J lost 5 bases; unmatched junction nucleotides: 8.

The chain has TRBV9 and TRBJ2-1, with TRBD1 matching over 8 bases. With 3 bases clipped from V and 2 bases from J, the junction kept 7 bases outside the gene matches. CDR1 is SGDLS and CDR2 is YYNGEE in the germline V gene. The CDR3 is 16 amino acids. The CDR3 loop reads CASSGPDREPYNEQFF. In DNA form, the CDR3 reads TGTGCCAGCAGCGGACCGGACAGGGAGCCCTACAATGAGCAGTTCTTC.

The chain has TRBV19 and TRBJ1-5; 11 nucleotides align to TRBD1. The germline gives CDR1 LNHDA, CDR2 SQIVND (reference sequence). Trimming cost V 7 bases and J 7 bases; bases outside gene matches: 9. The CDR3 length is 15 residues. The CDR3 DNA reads TGTGCCAGTATCCCTAGGGACAGGGGGGGACAGCCCCAGCATTTT. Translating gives CASIPRDRGGQPQHF. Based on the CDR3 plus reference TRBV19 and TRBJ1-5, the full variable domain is DGGITQSPKYLFRKEGQNVTLSCEQNLNHDAMYWYRQDPGQGLRLIYYSQIVNDFQKGDIAEGYSVSREKKESFPLTVTSAQKNPTAFYLCASIPRDRGGQPQHFGDGTRLSIL.

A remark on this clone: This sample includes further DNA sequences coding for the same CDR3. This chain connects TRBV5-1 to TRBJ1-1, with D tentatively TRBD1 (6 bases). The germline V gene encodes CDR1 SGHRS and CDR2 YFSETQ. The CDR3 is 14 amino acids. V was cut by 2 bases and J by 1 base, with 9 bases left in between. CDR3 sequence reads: CASSFTGTNTEAFF. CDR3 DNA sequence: TGCGCCAGCAGCTTCACAGGGACGAACACTGAAGCTTTCTTT. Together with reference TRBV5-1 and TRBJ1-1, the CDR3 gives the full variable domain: KAGVTQTPRYLIKTRGQQVTLSCSPISGHRSVSWYQQTPGQGLQFLFEYFSETQRNKGNFPGRFSGRQFSNSRSEMNVSTLELGDSALYLCASSFTGTNTEAFFGQGTRLTVV.

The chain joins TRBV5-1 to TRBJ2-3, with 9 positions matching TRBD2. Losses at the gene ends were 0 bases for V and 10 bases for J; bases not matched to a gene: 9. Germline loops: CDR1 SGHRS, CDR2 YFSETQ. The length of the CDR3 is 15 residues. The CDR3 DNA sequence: TGCGCCAGCAGCTTGGGATTAGCGGGAGAGGCCCCGCAGTATTTT. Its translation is CASSLGLAGEAPQYF.

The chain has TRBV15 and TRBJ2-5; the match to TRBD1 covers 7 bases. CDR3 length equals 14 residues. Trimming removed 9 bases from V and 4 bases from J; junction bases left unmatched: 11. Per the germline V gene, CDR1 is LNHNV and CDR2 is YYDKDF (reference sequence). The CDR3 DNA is TGTGCCACTGGAATTCGACAGGGCCCAGAGACCCAGTACTTC. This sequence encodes CATGIRQGPETQYF.

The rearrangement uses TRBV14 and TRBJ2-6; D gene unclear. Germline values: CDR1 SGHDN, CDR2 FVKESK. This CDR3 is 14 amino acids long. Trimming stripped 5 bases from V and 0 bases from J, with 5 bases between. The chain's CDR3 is CASSGVSGANVLTF. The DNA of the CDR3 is TGTGCCAGCAGCGGCGTCTCTGGGGCCAACGTCCTGACTTTC.

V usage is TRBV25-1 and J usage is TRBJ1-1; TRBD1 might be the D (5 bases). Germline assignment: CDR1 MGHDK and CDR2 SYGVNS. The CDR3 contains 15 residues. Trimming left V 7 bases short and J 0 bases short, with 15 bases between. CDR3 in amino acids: CASTGPSSMNTEAFF. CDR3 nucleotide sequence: TGTGCCAGCACGGGGCCCAGCTCCATGAACACTGAAGCTTTCTTT.

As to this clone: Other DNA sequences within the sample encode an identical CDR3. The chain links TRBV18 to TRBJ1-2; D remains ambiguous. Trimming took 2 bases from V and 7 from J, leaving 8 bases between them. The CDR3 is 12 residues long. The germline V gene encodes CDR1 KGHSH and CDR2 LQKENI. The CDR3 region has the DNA TGTGCCAGCTCACCAGGGCTGGGTGGCTACACCTTC. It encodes CASSPGLGGYTF.

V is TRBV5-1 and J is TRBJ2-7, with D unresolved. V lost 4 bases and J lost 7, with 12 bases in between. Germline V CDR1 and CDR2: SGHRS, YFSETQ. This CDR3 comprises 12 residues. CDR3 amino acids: CASSGEMEEQYF. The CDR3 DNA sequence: TGCGCCAGCAGCGGAGAAATGGAGGAGCAGTACTTC.

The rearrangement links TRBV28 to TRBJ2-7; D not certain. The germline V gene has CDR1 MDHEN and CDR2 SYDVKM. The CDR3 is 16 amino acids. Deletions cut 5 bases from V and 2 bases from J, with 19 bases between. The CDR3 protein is CASSTRTSPPAYEQYF. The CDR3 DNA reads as TGTGCCAGCAGTACTCGGACCTCCCCTCCGGCCTACGAGCAGTACTTC.

CDR3 nucleotides: TGTGCCAGCAGTGTGGGGGGGGCTCAGCCCCAGCATTTT. Its translation: CASSVGGAQPQHF. The J gene is TRBJ1-5, the V gene TRBV6-1; weak D call: TRBD1 (6 bases). The CDR3 is made up of 13 amino acids. Germline CDR1 reads MNHNS; CDR2 reads SASEGT. V was shortened by 4 bases and J by 6 bases, with 10 bases between the two germline ends.

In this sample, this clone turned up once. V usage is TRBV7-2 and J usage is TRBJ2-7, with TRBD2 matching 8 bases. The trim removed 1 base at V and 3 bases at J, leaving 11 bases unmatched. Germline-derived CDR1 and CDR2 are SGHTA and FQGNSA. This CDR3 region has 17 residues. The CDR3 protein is CASSLEMGGRFSYEQYF. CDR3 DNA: TGTGCCAGCAGCTTAGAAATGGGCGGGAGGTTCAGCTACGAGCAGTACTTC.

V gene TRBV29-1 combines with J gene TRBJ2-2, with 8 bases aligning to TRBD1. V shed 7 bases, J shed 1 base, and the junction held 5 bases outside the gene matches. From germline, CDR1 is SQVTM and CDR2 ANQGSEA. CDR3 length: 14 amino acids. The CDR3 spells CSAQGQVNTGELFF. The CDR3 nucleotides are TGCAGCGCTCAGGGACAGGTGAACACCGGGGAGCTGTTTTTT.

For the CDR3, the DNA is TGTGCCAGCTCCCCCCCAGCGGGAGGAGAGACCCAGTACTTC. Translating it yields CASSPPAGGETQYF. The V gene is TRBV5-4, the J gene TRBJ2-5; 9 bases match TRBD2. There are 14 residues in the CDR3. Germline V gene data show CDR1 as SGHNT and CDR2 as YYREEE (reference sequence). The V and J ends lost 7 bases and 4 bases, in that order; junction bases with no gene match: 8.

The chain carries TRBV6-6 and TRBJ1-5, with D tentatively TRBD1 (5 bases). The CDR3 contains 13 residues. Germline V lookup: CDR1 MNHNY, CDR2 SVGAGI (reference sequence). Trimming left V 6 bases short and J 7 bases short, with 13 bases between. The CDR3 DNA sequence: TGTGCCAGCAGGAACTCAAGGGGCCAGCCCCAGCATTTT. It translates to CASRNSRGQPQHF.

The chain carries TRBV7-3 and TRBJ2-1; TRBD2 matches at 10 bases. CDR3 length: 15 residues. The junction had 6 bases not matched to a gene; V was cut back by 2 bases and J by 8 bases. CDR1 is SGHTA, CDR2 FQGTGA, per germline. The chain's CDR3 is CASSLLAGVGDEQFF. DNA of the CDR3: TGTGCCAGCAGCTTACTAGCGGGAGTTGGTGATGAGCAGTTCTTC.

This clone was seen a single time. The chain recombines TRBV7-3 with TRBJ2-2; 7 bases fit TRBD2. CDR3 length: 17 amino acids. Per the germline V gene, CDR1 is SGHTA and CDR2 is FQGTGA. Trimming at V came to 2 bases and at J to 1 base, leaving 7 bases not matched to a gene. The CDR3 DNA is TGTGCCAGCAGCTTATGGGCTAGCGGATTGAACACCGGGGAGCTGTTTTTT. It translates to CASSLWASGLNTGELFF.

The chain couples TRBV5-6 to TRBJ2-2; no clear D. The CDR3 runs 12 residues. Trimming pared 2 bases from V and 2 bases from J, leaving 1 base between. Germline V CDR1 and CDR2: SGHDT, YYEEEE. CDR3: CASSFNTGELFF. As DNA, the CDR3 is TGTGCCAGCAGCTTTAACACCGGGGAGCTGTTTTTT.

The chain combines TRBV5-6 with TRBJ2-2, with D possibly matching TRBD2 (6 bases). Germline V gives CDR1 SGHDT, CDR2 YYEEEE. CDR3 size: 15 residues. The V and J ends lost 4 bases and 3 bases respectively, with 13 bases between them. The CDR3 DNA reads TGTGCCAGCAGCCCGGGACTTCGATACACCGGGGAGCTGTTTTTT. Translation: CASSPGLRYTGELFF.

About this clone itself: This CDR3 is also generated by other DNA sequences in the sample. CDR3 protein: CASGRSEAFF. For the CDR3, the DNA is TGTGCCAGCGGCCGATCTGAAGCTTTCTTT. This rearrangement joins TRBV28 to TRBJ1-1, with D unclear. The CDR3 consists of 10 residues. V lost 8 bases to trimming and J lost 6 bases, with 7 bases between them. Germline assignment: CDR1 MDHEN and CDR2 SYDVKM.